The 21 T cell receptor beta chains in this list originate from one sample, sequenced in a study of shared clonotypes between healthy human individuals. The method was immunoSEQ multiplex PCR; TCRdb's version includes in-frame clones alone and lacks a portion of them. This sample has about 2 million clones, with roughly 95% found just once. Sequenced input: naive CD4+ T cells sorted from blood. Indicated subset: CD45RA+ positively selected. These receptors originate from a man between 18 and 35 years old in good health.

The chain links TRBV6-1 to TRBJ1-1; possible D gene TRBD1, 5 bases. The ends were cut back, 6 bases at V and 4 bases at J, with 12 bases in the middle. The CDR3 length is 13 residues. Germline V gene sequence: CDR1 MNHNS, CDR2 SASEGT. The CDR3 reads CASRRPQGTEAFF. The CDR3 DNA sequence: TGTGCCAGCAGACGCCCGCAGGGCACTGAAGCTTTCTTT.

V and J are TRBV18 and TRBJ2-3; TRBD2 agrees at 8 bases. The germline V gene has CDR1 KGHSH and CDR2 LQKENI. Unmatched junction bases numbered 11, after V lost 8 bases and J lost 1 base. The CDR3 is 16 amino acids. As DNA, the CDR3 is TGTGCCAGCAGCCCCACGGGGGGGCTTCGCACAGATACGCAGTATTTT. It yields the protein CASSPTGGLRTDTQYF.

Regarding this clone: The junction differs from germline at one of its ends, possibly a read error. CDR3 DNA sequence: TGTGCTAGCAGCTTAGATCCTGGCGGTCCGAACACCGGGGAGCTGTTTTTT. Amino acid sequence: CASSLDPGGPNTGELFF. The chain uses TRBV7-7 and TRBJ2-2; D remains ambiguous. CDR1 is SSHAT, CDR2 FNYEAQ, per germline (reference sequence). This CDR3 is 17 amino acids long.

This sequence joins TRBV6-1 and TRBJ1-2; D is possibly TRBD1 (5 bases). This CDR3 contains 13 residues. Germline CDR1 is MNHNS and CDR2 is SASEGT. The V and J ends lost 5 bases and 6 bases respectively, with 13 bases between them. The CDR3 loop reads CASSSGTSDGYTF. For the CDR3, the DNA is TGTGCCAGCAGTTCCGGGACGTCGGATGGCTACACCTTC.

The genes are TRBV21-1 and TRBJ2-7; TRBD1 was called by the table and not checked on the DNA. TRBV21-1 constitutes a pseudogene. The CDR3 runs to 15 residues. The CDR3 region is CASSKVSDRTYEQYF. CDR3 DNA sequence: TGTGCCAGCAGCAAAGTCAGCGACAGGACCTACGAGCAGTACTTC.

In nucleotides, the CDR3 is TGTGCCAGCAGCTTGGGACGCGGGACCACGGGGTTGCAGTACTTC. This sequence encodes CASSLGRGTTGLQYF. The J gene is TRBJ2-7, the V gene TRBV5-4; D may be TRBD2 (6 bases). Germline V gene data show CDR1 as SGHNT and CDR2 as YYREEE (reference sequence). Between the trimmed V and J ends, which lost 0 bases and 9 bases, there was a span of 19 bases. The CDR3 has 15 amino acids.

This rearrangement joins TRBV12-5 to TRBJ1-5; 8 bases agree with TRBD1. With V trimmed by 10 bases and J by 4 bases, 18 bases remained unmatched. The length of the CDR3 is 17 residues. Germline CDR1 LGHNT, CDR2 FRNRAP. The CDR3 DNA reads TGTGCTAACCACTTTGGGGCACGGGACAGGAGAAATCAGCCCCAGCATTTT. It codes for CANHFGARDRRNQPQHF.

This clone was counted once. The chain couples TRBV10-3 to TRBJ1-2; no definite D call. The CDR3 is 14 amino acids. Trimming took off 7 bases at V and 2 bases at J, with 14 bases between the two ends. CDR1 and CDR2 from the germline V gene are ENHRY and SYGVKD. The CDR3 DNA is TGTGCCATCAACCCTGCAGGAAGAAACTATGGCTACACCTTC. The encoded protein is CAINPAGRNYGYTF.

J is TRBJ1-4 and V is TRBV15; D unresolved. Trimming removed 3 bases at V and 4 bases at J, with 6 bases between. Germline V gives CDR1 LNHNV, CDR2 YYDKDF (reference sequence). This CDR3 is 13 amino acids long. This CDR3 reads CATSRGNNEKLFF. The CDR3 coding sequence is TGTGCCACCAGCAGGGGGAATAATGAAAAACTGTTTTTT.

The J gene is TRBJ2-3, the V gene TRBV7-2, with D possibly matching TRBD1 (6 bases). The CDR3 sequence is 16 residues long. Germline values: CDR1 SGHTA, CDR2 FQGNSA. The ends were cut back, 3 bases at V and 0 bases at J, with 13 bases in the middle. CDR3 residues: CASSFQGQSSTDTQYF. Written as DNA, the CDR3 is TGTGCCAGCAGCTTCCAGGGACAATCCAGCACAGATACGCAGTATTTT.

This clone was counted a single time. Written as DNA, the CDR3 is TGTGCCAGCAGTTTTGGACAAGAGATGGGTAATGGCTACACCTTC. Translation: CASSFGQEMGNGYTF. The genes are TRBV6-6 and TRBJ1-2; a weak D match, TRBD1 (5 bases). The germline CDR1 and CDR2 sequences are MNHNY and SVGAGI (reference sequence). V lost 4 bases and J lost 6, with 18 bases in between. This CDR3 has 15 residues.

The chain combines TRBV2 with TRBJ2-7; 7 nucleotides agree with TRBD1. CDR1 and CDR2 (germline): SNHLY, FYNNEI. The CDR3 is 14 amino acids. The trim removed 8 bases at V and 2 bases at J, leaving 9 bases unmatched. The DNA of the CDR3 is TGTGCCAGCCGTAAGGGACAGACCACCTACGAGCAGTACTTC. This translates into CASRKGQTTYEQYF.

As DNA, the CDR3 is TGCGCCAGCACCAATCTCTATGGAGGCTCTGGAAACACCATATATTTT. Encoded protein: CASTNLYGGSGNTIYF. J is TRBJ1-3 and V is TRBV5-1; D gene uncertain. The CDR3 is made up of 16 amino acids. The V gene's germline CDR1 is SGHRS and CDR2 YFSETQ. Trimming took off 6 bases at V and 0 bases at J, with 16 bases between the two ends.

The chain couples TRBV6-5 to TRBJ1-2; a possible D gene is TRBD1 (5 bases). The V end lost 2 bases, the J end lost 0 bases, and 10 bases lay between the germline ends. Germline V lookup: CDR1 MNHEY, CDR2 SVGAGI. The CDR3 has 15 residues. CDR3 in DNA: TGTGCCAGCAGTTACCAAGGGGCAGCTAACTATGGCTACACCTTC. It translates to CASSYQGAANYGYTF.

Comment on this clone: Other DNA sequences in this specimen translate into the identical CDR3. The CDR3 reads CASSRTGEAFF. CDR3 bases: TGTGCCAGCAGCAGGACAGGGGAAGCTTTCTTT. The chain has TRBV6-5 and TRBJ1-1, with TRBD1 matching over 8 bases. With 6 bases clipped from V and 8 bases from J, the junction kept 2 bases outside the gene matches. CDR3 size: 11 residues. Germline V lookup: CDR1 MNHEY, CDR2 SVGAGI.

This clone was seen only once. This sequence joins TRBV4-1 and TRBJ2-2; D is undetermined. CDR3 length: 16 residues. Trimming stripped 4 bases from V and 6 bases from J, with 18 bases between. The germline CDR1 and CDR2 sequences are MGHRA and YSYEKL. CDR3 nucleotides: TGCGCCAGCAGCCCCACCACGGTGACGGTTGCCGGGGAGCTGTTTTTT. It codes for CASSPTTVTVAGELFF.

This rearrangement joins TRBV7-2 to TRBJ2-7; D is unclear. Trimming took off 5 bases at V and 2 bases at J, with 16 bases between the two ends. The germline V gene encodes CDR1 SGHTA and CDR2 FQGNSA. The CDR3 runs 15 residues. The CDR3 spells CASSPPPGSAYEQYF. In DNA, the CDR3 is TGTGCCAGCAGCCCACCACCAGGCAGCGCCTACGAGCAGTACTTC.

This clone has just one count. The rearrangement joins TRBV5-6 to TRBJ1-6, with TRBD1 matching over 8 bases. The CDR3 has 16 amino acids. Germline V gives CDR1 SGHDT, CDR2 YYEEEE. J was trimmed by 0 bases and V by 5 bases; bases with no gene match: 4. In DNA, the CDR3 is TGTGCCAGCAGATACAGGGGGAGCTCCTATAATTCACCCCTCCACTTT. Encoded protein: CASRYRGSSYNSPLHF.

The chain employs TRBV18 and TRBJ2-2, with 8 bases identical to TRBD1. There are 15 residues in the CDR3. The ends lost 4 bases at V and 3 bases at J; junction bases unmatched: 4. Per germline, CDR1 KGHSH and CDR2 LQKENI. In nucleotides, the CDR3 is TGTGCCAGCTCACTGGACAGGGTAGACACCGGGGAGCTGTTTTTT. Its protein product is CASSLDRVDTGELFF.

The chain employs TRBV30 and TRBJ2-7; 7 bases are shared with TRBD1. The germline CDR1 and CDR2 sequences are GTSNPN and SVGIG (reference sequence). The CDR3 runs to 15 residues. V shed 3 bases and J 2 bases; nucleotides not matched to a gene: 10. For the CDR3, the DNA is TGTGCCTGGAGCCGATATTTGGGACAGCCCTACGAGCAGTACTTC. Its translation: CAWSRYLGQPYEQYF.

The J gene is TRBJ1-1, the V gene TRBV6-1, with a weak D call TRBD1 (5 bases). The CDR3 covers 17 residues. The germline V gene has CDR1 MNHNS and CDR2 SASEGT. With 1 base removed from V and 5 bases from J, the gap between germline ends came to 20 bases. The CDR3 sequence: CASSEVRGNGYRTEAFF. In nucleotides, the CDR3 is TGTGCCAGCAGTGAAGTTCGGGGGAACGGTTATCGAACTGAAGCTTTCTTT.